Listed below are T cell receptor beta chains from one sample, sequenced in a study of CD8 T cells in Susac syndrome. Each CDR3 protein gets one entry after TCRdb re-called the immunoSEQ multiplex PCR reads with MiXCR. The table records 150,000 to 200,000 distinct CDR3 sequences, approximately 94% of them present only once. What was sequenced was CD4+ T cells from PBMCs. The receptors derive from a human donor with multiple sclerosis. Each CDR3 is given with its conserved first and last residue. The order of the fields is V gene, J gene, clone size, D gene, CDR3 DNA, CDR3 protein. A D gene is named only where the DNA matches it firmly. Rows may omit the clone size; those that give it use once, few, many or a size class.

v_gene: TRBV12-3/TRBV12-4
j_gene: TRBJ2-1
abundance: once
d_gene: -
CDR3nt: TGTGCCAGCAGTTTTTTGGGGGCAAACAATGAGCAGTTCTTC
CDR3aa: CASSFLGANNEQFF

v_gene: TRBV9
j_gene: TRBJ2-2
abundance: -
d_gene: -
CDR3nt: TGTGCCAGCAGCGTATTGCGCGACACCGGGGAGCTGTTTTTT
CDR3aa: CASSVLRDTGELFF

v_gene: TRBV6-5
j_gene: TRBJ1-4
abundance: -
d_gene: TRBD1
CDR3nt: TGTGCCAGCAGGCAACAGGGGGATGGGGAAAAACTGTTTTTT
CDR3aa: CASRQQGDGEKLFF

v_gene: TRBV2
j_gene: TRBJ1-2
abundance: -
d_gene: -
CDR3nt: TGTGCCAGCATTAGTGACGGGCTCCGATATGGAGGCTACACCTTC
CDR3aa: CASISDGLRYGGYTF

v_gene: TRBV7-2
j_gene: TRBJ1-1
abundance: -
d_gene: -
CDR3nt: TGTGCCAGCAGCTTAGAAGCTTTCTTT
CDR3aa: CASSLEAFF

v_gene: TRBV25-1
j_gene: TRBJ2-7
abundance: -
d_gene: -
CDR3nt: TGTGCCAGCAGTGGGTCCCCATCGACAGCCTACTCCTACGAGCAGTACTTC
CDR3aa: CASSGSPSTAYSYEQYF

v_gene: TRBV30
j_gene: TRBJ1-5
abundance: -
d_gene: -
CDR3nt: TGTGCCTGGAGTAAGGGGATTCAGCCCCAGCATTTT
CDR3aa: CAWSKGIQPQHF

v_gene: TRBV10-3
j_gene: TRBJ2-1
abundance: -
d_gene: -
CDR3nt: TGTGCCATCGGGGACCGTGAAACCTACAATGAGCAGTTCTTC
CDR3aa: CAIGDRETYNEQFF

v_gene: TRBV12-3/TRBV12-4
j_gene: TRBJ2-7
abundance: -
d_gene: -
CDR3nt: TGTGCCAGCAGTTCTTTACCGGGGACCTACGAGCAGTACTTC
CDR3aa: CASSSLPGTYEQYF

v_gene: TRBV11-2
j_gene: TRBJ2-7
abundance: -
d_gene: TRBD1
CDR3nt: TGTGCCAGCAGCTCCGACCGGGACAGGGGCGAAGGCGAGCAGTACTTC
CDR3aa: CASSSDRDRGEGEQYF

v_gene: TRBV28
j_gene: TRBJ2-7
abundance: -
d_gene: -
CDR3nt: TGTGCCAGCAGAGGTAAGGGTAGCCTCTCCTACGAGCAGTACTTC
CDR3aa: CASRGKGSLSYEQYF

v_gene: TRBV6-6
j_gene: TRBJ2-1
abundance: -
d_gene: -
CDR3nt: TGTGCCAGCAGTTCTAGTCCCACGCGCTCCTACAATGAGCAGTTCTTC
CDR3aa: CASSSSPTRSYNEQFF

v_gene: TRBV5-1
j_gene: TRBJ2-1
abundance: -
d_gene: -
CDR3nt: TGCGCCAGCAGCCGTGATGGGGAAGATGAGCAGTTCTTC
CDR3aa: CASSRDGEDEQFF

v_gene: TRBV24-1
j_gene: TRBJ2-2
abundance: -
d_gene: TRBD1
CDR3nt: TGTGCCACCAGTGAAGGGACAGGGGGCATCGGGGAGCTGTTTTTT
CDR3aa: CATSEGTGGIGELFF

v_gene: TRBV6-5
j_gene: TRBJ1-2
abundance: -
d_gene: TRBD1
CDR3nt: TGTGCCAGCAGTTACGGCAGGGGGGCCTATGGCTACACCTTC
CDR3aa: CASSYGRGAYGYTF

v_gene: TRBV20-1
j_gene: TRBJ1-1
abundance: -
d_gene: -
CDR3nt: TGCAGTGCTAGAGAGTGGAGGGACACTGAAGCTTTCTTT
CDR3aa: CSAREWRDTEAFF

v_gene: TRBV20-1
j_gene: TRBJ2-3
abundance: -
d_gene: TRBD2
CDR3nt: TGCAGTGCTAGAGATACGGGAGGGCCGGGGACAGATACGCAGTATTTT
CDR3aa: CSARDTGGPGTDTQYF

v_gene: TRBV27
j_gene: TRBJ1-2
abundance: -
d_gene: -
CDR3nt: TGTGCCAGCAGTAGAGGTTTGGGCTACACCTTC
CDR3aa: CASSRGLGYTF

v_gene: TRBV29-1
j_gene: TRBJ2-7
abundance: -
d_gene: TRBD1
CDR3nt: TGCAGCGCCGTGGGACAGGGGTCCTTTGGAAGCTCCTACGAGCAGTACTTC
CDR3aa: CSAVGQGSFGSSYEQYF

v_gene: TRBV25-1
j_gene: TRBJ2-2
abundance: -
d_gene: -
CDR3nt: TGTGCCAGCAGTGAACCCGACCCGTCCCAGGGCGGGGAGCTGTTTTTT
CDR3aa: CASSEPDPSQGGELFF

v_gene: TRBV5-4
j_gene: TRBJ2-5
abundance: once
d_gene: -
CDR3nt: TGTGCCAGCAGGACCTTAGGACAAGAGACCCAGTACTTC
CDR3aa: CASRTLGQETQYF

v_gene: TRBV15
j_gene: TRBJ2-2
abundance: -
d_gene: -
CDR3nt: TGTGCCACCAGCAGAGGACAGGCCGGGGAGCTGTTTTTT
CDR3aa: CATSRGQAGELFF

v_gene: TRBV10-3
j_gene: TRBJ1-2
abundance: -
d_gene: -
CDR3nt: TGTGCCATCAGTGGAACGGGACCTTACACCTTC
CDR3aa: CAISGTGPYTF

v_gene: TRBV29-1
j_gene: TRBJ2-1
abundance: -
d_gene: -
CDR3nt: TGCAGCGTTGAAGCCTCAGGAAGCTCCTACAATGAGCAGTTCTTC
CDR3aa: CSVEASGSSYNEQFF

v_gene: TRBV4-2
j_gene: TRBJ2-1
abundance: -
d_gene: TRBD2
CDR3nt: TGTGCCAGCAGCCTTCTGGCGGGGGAGGGCCGCTACAATGAGCAGTTCTTC
CDR3aa: CASSLLAGEGRYNEQFF

v_gene: TRBV28
j_gene: TRBJ2-5
abundance: -
d_gene: TRBD1
CDR3nt: TGTGCCAGCAGTTCGGGACAGGATCAAGAGACCCAGTACTTC
CDR3aa: CASSSGQDQETQYF

v_gene: TRBV11-2
j_gene: TRBJ1-2
abundance: -
d_gene: -
CDR3nt: TGTGCCAGCAGCTTAAGGGGGGCCTATGGCTACACCTTC
CDR3aa: CASSLRGAYGYTF

v_gene: TRBV4-1
j_gene: TRBJ1-2
abundance: -
d_gene: -
CDR3nt: TGCGCCAGCAGCCAAGGGCTTTGGGCGGGCTATGGCTACACCTTC
CDR3aa: CASSQGLWAGYGYTF

v_gene: TRBV27
j_gene: TRBJ1-1
abundance: once
d_gene: -
CDR3nt: TGTGCCAGCAGCCCTCTTAGGGGGGGCTACACTGAAGCTTTCTTT
CDR3aa: CASSPLRGGYTEAFF

v_gene: TRBV9
j_gene: TRBJ1-1
abundance: -
d_gene: -
CDR3nt: TGTGCCAGCAGCGCCCCGCGTGGGTCGCTGAACACTGAAGCTTTCTTT
CDR3aa: CASSAPRGSLNTEAFF

v_gene: TRBV21-1
j_gene: TRBJ2-3
abundance: -
d_gene: -
CDR3nt: TGTGCCAGCAGCCACATCACCGTAACCGGGAGATTGGATACGCAGTATTTT
CDR3aa: CASSHITVTGRLDTQYF

v_gene: TRBV10-3
j_gene: TRBJ2-2
abundance: once
d_gene: -
CDR3nt: TGTGCCATCAGTGAGCCCACAGGGAGAGGGAACACCGGGGAGCTGTTTTTT
CDR3aa: CAISEPTGRGNTGELFF

v_gene: TRBV6-6
j_gene: TRBJ1-3
abundance: -
d_gene: -
CDR3nt: TGTGCCAGCAGTTCGACAGGCGGAAACACCATATATTTT
CDR3aa: CASSSTGGNTIYF

v_gene: TRBV19
j_gene: TRBJ1-2
abundance: -
d_gene: TRBD1
CDR3nt: TGTGCCGTTAGTCCCGTACAGGGGGACGGCTACACCTTC
CDR3aa: CAVSPVQGDGYTF

v_gene: TRBV30
j_gene: TRBJ2-2
abundance: once
d_gene: -
CDR3nt: TGTGCCTGGAGTGCGAGGGGACTCGCGAACACCGGGGAGCTGTTTTTT
CDR3aa: CAWSARGLANTGELFF

v_gene: TRBV24-1
j_gene: TRBJ2-1
abundance: -
d_gene: -
CDR3nt: TGTGCCACCAGTGATTCTTTTTACAGCAATGAGCAGTTCTTC
CDR3aa: CATSDSFYSNEQFF

v_gene: TRBV29-1
j_gene: TRBJ2-5
abundance: -
d_gene: -
CDR3nt: TGCAGCGTTGAACCAGGTCAAGAGACCCAGTACTTC
CDR3aa: CSVEPGQETQYF